The 19 T cell receptor beta chains in this list originate from one sample, sequenced in a study of cytomegalovirus exposure and HLA in healthy donors. Use of 60 Vbeta and 13 Jbeta primers characterized the PCR. Assay used: immunoSEQ multiplex PCR; TCRdb lists only in-frame clones, some missing. The sample totals approximately 100,000 clones. Sequencing was done on a sample of PBMCs. Receptors originate from a man aged 40-50 years in good health and CMV-seronegative.

The chain is built from TRBV10-3 and TRBJ1-2; no clear D gene. Trimming took off 0 bases at V and 5 bases at J, with 7 bases between the two ends. This CDR3 has 13 residues. Germline V gene data show CDR1 as ENHRY and CDR2 as SYGVKD. The CDR3 region is CAISESTGYGYTF. CDR3 in DNA: TGTGCCATCAGTGAGTCGACCGGGTATGGCTACACCTTC.

The chain links TRBV6-5 to TRBJ2-1; tentatively, D is TRBD2 (5 bases). Trimming removed 4 bases from V and 2 bases from J, with 9 bases in between. Germline-derived CDR1 and CDR2 are MNHEY and SVGAGI. The CDR3 runs to 14 residues. Written as DNA, the CDR3 is TGTGCCAGCAGTTCGAGCGGTCCCTACAATGAGCAGTTCTTC. Encoded protein: CASSSSGPYNEQFF.

This chain joins TRBV19 and TRBJ1-1, with TRBD1 as a possible D gene (6 bases). This CDR3 comprises 12 residues. Trimming removed 7 bases from V and 7 bases from J, with 13 bases in between. Germline V gene sequence: CDR1 LNHDA, CDR2 SQIVND (reference sequence). The CDR3 DNA is TGTGCCAGTACCACCGGGACACATGAAGCTTTCTTT. Its protein product is CASTTGTHEAFF.

This chain links TRBV5-1 with TRBJ2-1, with TRBD2 as a possible D gene (6 bases). The V end lost 4 bases, the J end lost 4 bases, and 18 bases lay between the germline ends. From germline, CDR1 is SGHRS and CDR2 YFSETQ. This CDR3 spans 16 amino acids. CDR3 protein: CASSNLLREVYNEQFF. Written as DNA, the CDR3 is TGCGCCAGCAGCAACCTCTTGCGGGAAGTTTACAATGAGCAGTTCTTC.

The chain is built from TRBV5-1 and TRBJ1-2, with 8 bases fitting TRBD1. The CDR3 sequence is 16 residues long. V lost 4 bases, J lost 7 bases, and 15 bases stayed unmatched. Germline loops: CDR1 SGHRS, CDR2 YFSETQ. The CDR3 loop reads CASSAGTGGMSGGYTF. In DNA, the CDR3 is TGCGCCAGCAGCGCGGGGACAGGTGGGATGTCTGGTGGCTACACCTTC.

This sequence joins TRBV19 and TRBJ2-1; D not resolved. Germline-derived CDR1 and CDR2 are LNHDA and SQIVND (reference sequence). Trimming left V 2 bases short and J 9 bases short, with 20 bases between. CDR3 length: 16 amino acids. CDR3 region: CASSIFGGSGVGEQFF. CDR3 DNA sequence: TGTGCCAGTAGTATATTTGGTGGATCCGGAGTGGGTGAGCAGTTCTTC. Looking up the rest from reference TRBV19 and TRBJ2-1 gives the full variable domain: DGGITQSPKYLFRKEGQNVTLSCEQNLNHDAMYWYRQDPGQGLRLIYYSQIVNDFQKGDIAEGYSVSREKKESFPLTVTSAQKNPTAFYLCASSIFGGSGVGEQFFGPGTRLTVL.

J is TRBJ1-1 and V is TRBV2; TRBD1 agrees at 9 bases. In germline, CDR1 is SNHLY, CDR2 FYNNEI. V was pared by 6 bases and J by 4 bases, with 6 bases of the junction left unmatched. The CDR3 length is 14 residues. The CDR3, as DNA: TGTGCCAGCAGCCTACAGGGGGCTTTCACTGAAGCTTTCTTT. Amino acid sequence: CASSLQGAFTEAFF.

The V and J genes are TRBV7-2 and TRBJ2-7, with D possibly TRBD2 on 6 matching bases. Germline loops: CDR1 SGHTA, CDR2 FQGNSA. V was pared by 4 bases and J by 6 bases, with 16 bases between. The CDR3 totals 14 residues. Here the CDR3 DNA reads TGTGCCAGCAGCTCCCCGCCGGGGGTCCGCGAGCAGTACTTC. It translates to CASSSPPGVREQYF.

The chain combines TRBV7-9 with TRBJ1-5; TRBD1 might be the D (5 bases). Per germline, CDR1 SEHNR and CDR2 FQNEAQ (reference sequence). Trimming left V 10 bases short and J 7 bases short, with 20 bases between. The CDR3 spans 14 residues. The CDR3 spells CATDGGGSAQPQHF. CDR3 coding DNA: TGTGCCACCGATGGGGGGGGAAGTGCGCAGCCCCAGCATTTT.

In DNA form, the CDR3 reads TGTGCCTGGAGCCGGGAGCGGGCCTTCTACTTC. This gives the protein CAWSRERAFYF. The chain joins TRBV30 to TRBJ2-7, with D maybe TRBD2 (6 bases). The V end lost 3 bases, the J end lost 13 bases, and 16 bases lay between the germline ends. Germline V gene sequence: CDR1 GTSNPN, CDR2 SVGIG (reference sequence). This CDR3 is built from 11 residues.

This sequence joins TRBV28 and TRBJ2-5; 7 bases are shared with TRBD1. The CDR3 runs to 15 residues. V was clipped by 7 bases and J by 0 bases; unmatched bases: 8. In germline, CDR1 is MDHEN, CDR2 SYDVKM. In DNA, the CDR3 is TGTGCCAGCAAGGCGGGCAGGGGGTACCAAGAGACCCAGTACTTC. It specifies CASKAGRGYQETQYF.

The gene calls are TRBV5-1 and TRBJ1-1; a weak D match, TRBD1 (5 bases). Deletions cut 4 bases from V and 0 bases from J, with 10 bases between. Germline loops: CDR1 SGHRS, CDR2 YFSETQ. The CDR3 length is 14 residues. The DNA for the CDR3 is TGCGCCAGCAGCGAGCGACAGTTGAACACTGAAGCTTTCTTT. The encoded protein is CASSERQLNTEAFF.

The chain links TRBV13 to TRBJ1-2; D ambiguous. This CDR3 is 14 amino acids long. With 5 bases removed from V and 5 bases from J, the gap between germline ends came to 15 bases. The germline gives CDR1 PRHDT, CDR2 FYEKMQ (reference sequence). The CDR3 DNA reads as TGTGCCAGCAGCCTGCGGGATGGAGCTTATGGCTACACCTTC. Its protein is CASSLRDGAYGYTF.

V and J are TRBV6-6 and TRBJ1-3, with D uncertain. Trimming took 8 bases from V and 3 from J, leaving 14 bases between them. The CDR3 runs 14 residues. Germline lookup yields CDR1 MNHNY and CDR2 SVGAGI (reference sequence). This CDR3 reads CASYPGSNGNTIYF. The CDR3 DNA reads TGTGCCAGCTATCCCGGGTCTAATGGAAACACCATATATTTT.

The chain is built from TRBV29-1 and TRBJ1-3; unclear D gene. Germline V gene sequence: CDR1 SQVTM, CDR2 ANQGSEA. This CDR3 is built from 15 residues. The V end was cut by 0 bases, the J end by 0 bases, with 9 bases between. The CDR3 protein is CSVEDLGISGNTIYF. In DNA form, the CDR3 reads TGCAGCGTTGAAGATCTCGGGATCTCTGGAAACACCATATATTTT.

The chain is built from TRBV6-1 and TRBJ1-6, with D hard to call. The germline V gene encodes CDR1 MNHNS and CDR2 SASEGT. This CDR3 comprises 16 residues. Between the trimmed V and J ends, which lost 1 base and 0 bases, there was a span of 7 bases. The CDR3 loop reads CASSEDGSSYNSPLHF. CDR3 in DNA: TGTGCCAGCAGTGAAGACGGGAGCTCCTATAATTCACCCCTCCACTTT.

This chain joins TRBV7-2 and TRBJ2-3, with a tentative D call TRBD1 (6 bases). V dropped 5 bases and J dropped 4 bases, with 13 bases sitting between them. The germline V gene has CDR1 SGHTA and CDR2 FQGNSA. This CDR3 has 14 residues. For the CDR3, the DNA is TGTGCCAGCAGCATGACACAGGGCTCAGATACGCAGTATTTT. This encodes CASSMTQGSDTQYF.

The V call is TRBV25-1, the J call TRBJ2-1; 9 bases are a match to TRBD1. V lost 5 bases to trimming and J lost 4 bases; unmatched junction nucleotides: 3. Per the germline V gene, CDR1 is MGHDK and CDR2 is SYGVNS. The CDR3 covers 14 residues. The CDR3 spells CASSTGGTYNEQFF. The CDR3 bases are TGTGCCAGCAGTACAGGGGGCACGTACAATGAGCAGTTCTTC.

V gene TRBV28 combines with J gene TRBJ1-2, with TRBD1 as a possible D gene (6 bases). CDR3 size: 14 residues. CDR1 MDHEN and CDR2 SYDVKM come from the germline V gene. V gave up 6 bases and J gave up 7 bases, with 18 bases separating them. Written as DNA, the CDR3 is TGTGCCAGCAGCATAAAAAACAGGGCAAGTGGCTACACCTTC. Its protein product is CASSIKNRASGYTF.